This record covers a single TCR beta chain. CDR3 size: 14 residues. With 6 bases removed from V and 8 bases from J, the gap between germline ends came to 19 bases. Germline CDR1 is SNHLY and CDR2 is FYNNEI. The data are from a study of T-cell memory formation after mild COVID-19. In TCRdb, the 5' RACE reads were re-called with MiXCR into one record per CDR3 protein. Of about 320,000 distinct CDR3 sequences detected, around an eighth appear once; the ten largest clones hold over 20%. This chain links TRBV2 with TRBJ1-1, with no clear D. The sequence was obtained from a man in his late teens or twenties who had mild COVID-19 (a few samples of this study predate the infection). Cell type and time point are not known. The material sequenced was PBMCs or a T cell subset sorted from them (not recorded which). The CDR3 region has the DNA TGTGCCAGCAGATCCTCGGGATTCGATTCCGAAGCTTTCTTT. It codes for CASRSSGFDSEAFF.